Presented here are 10 T cell receptor beta chains from one specimen sequenced in a study of blood T cell repertoires in COVID-19. Clones were read by immunoSEQ multiplex PCR, and TCRdb kept only the in-frame ones, dropping some. The sample has around 100,000 clones, around 87% seen once. The sequenced sample consisted of peripheral blood. These receptors were collected from a human donor in a cohort sampled during active COVID-19.

The chain carries TRBV28 and TRBJ2-6; 7 bases align to TRBD2. Germline CDR1 reads MDHEN; CDR2 reads SYDVKM. The CDR3 is 16 residues long. Unmatched junction bases numbered 5, after V lost 3 bases and J lost 3 bases. CDR3 residues: CASSFGGRLGANVLTF. CDR3 coding DNA: TGTGCCAGCAGTTTCGGGGGGAGGCTTGGGGCCAACGTCCTGACTTTC.

The chain joins TRBV6-5 to TRBJ2-7, with D perhaps matching TRBD2 (5 bases). Germline V gene sequence: CDR1 MNHEY, CDR2 SVGAGI. CDR3 size: 14 residues. The V end lost 2 bases, the J end lost 2 bases, and 10 bases lay between the germline ends. CDR3 loop: CASSYGVSAYEQYF. CDR3 bases: TGTGCCAGCAGTTACGGAGTTAGCGCCTACGAGCAGTACTTC.

The chain carries TRBV25-1 and TRBJ1-3, with D perhaps TRBD1 (5 bases). The CDR3 has 17 residues. Germline values: CDR1 MGHDK, CDR2 SYGVNS. Trimming cost V 3 bases and J 4 bases, with 19 bases left between them. Here the CDR3 DNA reads TGTGCCAGCAGTGAGCCCTCCGGGGGATTAGCGGGAAACACCATATATTTT. As protein: CASSEPSGGLAGNTIYF.

V usage is TRBV4-2 and J usage is TRBJ2-5; TRBD2 matches at 13 bases. In germline, CDR1 is LGHNA, CDR2 YNFKEQ. Trimming took 4 bases from V and 3 from J; bases not matched to a gene: 11. The CDR3 has 18 residues. CDR3: CASSPLTSGRLMEETQYF. The CDR3 region has the DNA TGTGCCAGCAGCCCGTTGACTAGCGGGAGGCTTATGGAAGAGACCCAGTACTTC.

This clone was observed a single time. This sequence joins TRBV18 and TRBJ1-1, with a possible D match to TRBD1 (5 bases). Trimming left V 6 bases short and J 5 bases short, with 19 bases between. Germline CDR1 KGHSH, CDR2 LQKENI. The CDR3 length is 15 residues. DNA for the CDR3: TGTGCCAGCTCCCCCTGGGGCGGGACCTCAACTGAAGCTTTCTTT. Translated: CASSPWGGTSTEAFF.

J is TRBJ1-2 and V is TRBV11-1; D unclear. The ends were cut back, 8 bases at V and 3 bases at J, with 16 bases in the middle. Germline-derived CDR1 and CDR2 are SGHAT and FQDESV (reference sequence). This CDR3 spans 14 amino acids. CDR3 sequence: CASGGRTRDYGYTF. CDR3 nucleotide sequence: TGTGCCAGCGGCGGAAGGACGCGGGACTATGGCTACACCTTC.

The chain joins TRBV6-6 to TRBJ2-1; 12 nucleotides match TRBD2. The CDR3 length is 15 residues. The V and J ends lost 5 bases and 6 bases, in that order; junction bases with no gene match: 5. Germline CDR1 and CDR2: MNHNY and SVGAGI (reference sequence). The CDR3 DNA is TGTGCCAGCAGTGGCCGACTAGCGGGAGTCAATGAGCAGTTCTTC. It encodes CASSGRLAGVNEQFF.

The chain links TRBV18 to TRBJ2-7; TRBD2 matches 10 bases. The trim removed 3 bases at V and 3 bases at J, leaving 5 bases unmatched. The CDR3 length is 15 residues. Germline values: CDR1 KGHSH, CDR2 LQKENI. The CDR3 reads CASSPGAGGNYEQYF. CDR3 coding DNA: TGTGCCAGCTCACCTGGAGCGGGAGGGAACTACGAGCAGTACTTC.

The rearrangement links TRBV18 to TRBJ2-1, with 8 nucleotides matching TRBD2. CDR3 length equals 15 residues. Germline CDR1 reads KGHSH; CDR2 reads LQKENI. Trimming at V came to 2 bases and at J to 4 bases, leaving 4 bases not matched to a gene. CDR3 DNA sequence: TGTGCCAGCTCACCAGTGGTAGCGGGGTACAATGAGCAGTTCTTC. Amino acids: CASSPVVAGYNEQFF. Full variable domain (rest looked up from reference TRBV18 and TRBJ2-1): NAGVMQNPRHLVRRRGQEARLRCSPMKGHSHVYWYRQLPEEGLKFMVYLQKENIIDESGMPKERFSAEFPKEGPSILRIQQVVRGDSAAYFCASSPVVAGYNEQFFGPGTRLTVL.

This clone was seen more than once but under ten times. This chain connects TRBV6-6 to TRBJ2-3, with a weak D call TRBD2 (6 bases). This CDR3 has 13 residues. V was pared by 7 bases and J by 2 bases, with 10 bases between. Germline CDR1 reads MNHNY; CDR2 reads SVGAGI (reference sequence). The CDR3 DNA sequence: TGTGCCAGCAAGAGACTAGTCACAGATACGCAGTATTTT. It is translated as CASKRLVTDTQYF.